The 18 T cell receptor beta chains reported below all come from one sample, sequenced in a study of T cell responses to AZD1222 COVID-19 vaccine. The table came from immunoSEQ multiplex PCR; TCRdb's copy has only in-frame clones and leaves some out. The sample records 130,000 to 150,000 clones, roughly nine tenths being singletons. Source: peripheral blood, taken 28 days after the second AZD1222 dose. The source of these receptors is an adult who received the AZD1222 COVID-19 vaccine.

The rearrangement links TRBV24-1 to TRBJ1-2; 10 bases align to TRBD1. The J segment lost 8 bases and the V segment lost 7 bases, leaving 6 bases of the junction unmatched. CDR1 KGHDR and CDR2 SFDVKD come from the germline V gene. The CDR3 length is 13 residues. CDR3 sequence (DNA): TGTGCCACCAGCGACAGGGGGCGAAGGGGCTACACCTTC. Translated, it gives CATSDRGRRGYTF.

Written as DNA, the CDR3 is TGTGCCAGCAGCTTGGATACAGGGAACACTGAAGCTTTCTTT. Its translation: CASSLDTGNTEAFF. The chain couples TRBV5-4 to TRBJ1-1; D may be TRBD1 (5 bases). The CDR3 contains 14 residues. Deletions cut 0 bases from V and 1 base from J, with 7 bases between. Per germline, CDR1 SGHNT and CDR2 YYREEE (reference sequence).

The V gene is TRBV6-2 or TRBV6-3, the J gene TRBJ1-1, with a tentative D call TRBD1 (5 bases). CDR1 and CDR2 (germline): MNHEY, SVGEGT. Trimming removed 5 bases from V and 7 bases from J, with 14 bases in between. The CDR3 is 13 amino acids. CDR3 coding DNA: TGTGCCAGCAGTCCGACGGGGGACGGTGAAGCTTTCTTT. It specifies CASSPTGDGEAFF.

J is TRBJ1-2 and V is TRBV19; 8 bases fit TRBD1. Germline loops: CDR1 LNHDA, CDR2 SQIVND (reference sequence). The CDR3 is made up of 13 amino acids. Trimming removed 0 bases from V and 6 bases from J; junction bases left unmatched: 0. CDR3 in amino acids: CASSIETGDGYTF. The CDR3 DNA reads as TGTGCCAGTAGTATAGAGACAGGGGATGGCTACACCTTC. Full variable domain (outside the CDR3, taken from reference TRBV19 and TRBJ1-2): DGGITQSPKYLFRKEGQNVTLSCEQNLNHDAMYWYRQDPGQGLRLIYYSQIVNDFQKGDIAEGYSVSREKKESFPLTVTSAQKNPTAFYLCASSIETGDGYTFGSGTRLTVV.

The genes are TRBV7-6 and TRBJ2-3; weak D call: TRBD2 (5 bases). The V gene's germline CDR1 is SGHVS and CDR2 FNYEAQ. V was trimmed by 5 bases and J by 0 bases, leaving 12 bases between them. CDR3 length: 15 amino acids. The CDR3 sequence is CASSPREFSTDTQYF. CDR3 coding DNA: TGTGCCAGCAGCCCACGGGAATTTAGCACAGATACGCAGTATTTT.

The chain is built from TRBV7-3 and TRBJ1-6, with D possibly matching TRBD1 (6 bases). Germline CDR1 and CDR2: SGHTA and FQGTGA. CDR3 length equals 15 residues. V lost 0 bases and J 9 bases, leaving 12 bases between the germline ends. The CDR3, as DNA: TGTGCCAGCAGCTTAACTAGTGGGGGCTCTTCACCCCTCCACTTT. Its protein is CASSLTSGGSSPLHF.

The chain has TRBV21-1 and TRBJ2-3; no check of the table's D call, TRBD1, against the DNA was made. TRBV21-1 constitutes a pseudogene. The CDR3 has 16 amino acids. The CDR3 nucleotides are TGTGCCAGCAGCAGCACGGGACAGCCTATCACAGATACGCAGTATTTT. It yields the protein CASSSTGQPITDTQYF.

A few counts support this clone. This sequence joins TRBV19 and TRBJ1-5; D gene ambiguous. Trimming pared 4 bases from V and 2 bases from J, leaving 12 bases between. Germline lookup yields CDR1 LNHDA and CDR2 SQIVND (reference sequence). CDR3 length: 15 amino acids. CDR3 protein: CASSRLDTGNQPQHF. The CDR3 bases are TGTGCCAGTAGTAGGTTAGATACGGGCAATCAGCCCCAGCATTTT.

V gene TRBV19 combines with J gene TRBJ2-1; 8 nucleotides align to TRBD2. CDR3 size: 14 residues. V lost 2 bases and J lost 9; bases outside the gene matches: 6. CDR1 and CDR2 from the germline V gene are LNHDA and SQIVND (reference sequence). CDR3 coding DNA: TGTGCCAGTAGTATAAGCGGGAGTGACGGTGAGCAGTTCTTC. It is translated as CASSISGSDGEQFF. The full variable domain, completed using reference TRBV19 and TRBJ2-1, is DGGITQSPKYLFRKEGQNVTLSCEQNLNHDAMYWYRQDPGQGLRLIYYSQIVNDFQKGDIAEGYSVSREKKESFPLTVTSAQKNPTAFYLCASSISGSDGEQFFGPGTRLTVL.

V gene TRBV10-3 combines with J gene TRBJ2-2, with D tentatively TRBD2 (6 bases). The CDR3 is 16 amino acids. The germline gives CDR1 ENHRY, CDR2 SYGVKD. Trimming took off 3 bases at V and 7 bases at J, with 18 bases between the two ends. CDR3 amino acids: CAISEWRVEGNGELFF. The CDR3 DNA is TGTGCCATCAGTGAATGGAGGGTGGAAGGGAACGGGGAGCTGTTTTTT.

CDR3 sequence (DNA): TGCAGCGTTGACCTGAACACCGGGGAGCTGTTTTTT. Its translation is CSVDLNTGELFF. The rearrangement links TRBV29-1 to TRBJ2-2; no clear D. This CDR3 contains 12 residues. Trimming cost V 3 bases and J 1 base, with 3 bases left between them. CDR1 and CDR2 from the germline V gene are SQVTM and ANQGSEA.

This chain uses TRBV30 with TRBJ1-2, with TRBD1 as a possible D gene (5 bases). Germline lookup yields CDR1 GTSNPN and CDR2 SVGIG (reference sequence). Deletions cut 2 bases from V and 3 bases from J, with 10 bases between. The CDR3 is 13 amino acids. CDR3 sequence: CAWSPGDHYGYTF. The CDR3, as DNA: TGTGCCTGGAGTCCGGGGGATCACTATGGCTACACCTTC. Based on the CDR3 plus reference TRBV30 and TRBJ1-2, the full variable domain is SQTIHQWPATLVQPVGSPLSLECTVEGTSNPNLYWYRQAAGRGLQLLFYSVGIGQISSEVPQNLSASRPQDRQFILSSKKLLLSDSGFYLCAWSPGDHYGYTFGSGTRLTVV.

The sample holds a few counts of this clone. The rearrangement uses TRBV15 and TRBJ2-7, with TRBD1 as a possible D gene (5 bases). Trimming pared 0 bases from V and 5 bases from J, leaving 5 bases between. The V gene's germline CDR1 is LNHNV and CDR2 YYDKDF (reference sequence). The CDR3 runs to 12 residues. CDR3 region: CATSREGDEQYF. CDR3 DNA: TGTGCCACCAGCAGAGAAGGGGACGAGCAGTACTTC.

In DNA form, the CDR3 reads TGCGCCAGCAGCCCCGGGACAGCGAGCTCCTACAATGAGCAGTTCTTC. This encodes CASSPGTASSYNEQFF. The chain is built from TRBV4-1 and TRBJ2-1; 7 nucleotides line up with TRBD1. V dropped 4 bases and J dropped 0; count of bases not matched to a gene: 6. Germline CDR1 reads MGHRA; CDR2 reads YSYEKL. This CDR3 has 16 amino acids.

The genes are TRBV6-2 or TRBV6-3 and TRBJ2-7, with 14 bases that match TRBD2. CDR3 size: 18 residues. Looked up from germline, CDR1 is MNHEY and CDR2 is SVGEGT. The trim removed 4 bases at V and 5 bases at J, leaving 13 bases unmatched. The CDR3 nucleotides read TGTGCCAGCAGTTTCGCCCCCAGCGGGGGACTAGCGGGAGACGAGCAGTACTTC. Encoded protein: CASSFAPSGGLAGDEQYF.

This chain connects TRBV6-5 to TRBJ2-7; possible D gene TRBD2, 6 bases. Trimming stripped 8 bases from V and 5 bases from J, with 19 bases between. This CDR3 contains 14 residues. Germline values: CDR1 MNHEY, CDR2 SVGAGI. DNA of the CDR3: TGTGCCAGCCGGGAGTCCCTTAAGACGCACGAGCAGTACTTC. It is translated as CASRESLKTHEQYF.

This rearrangement joins TRBV11-2 to TRBJ1-3, with TRBD1 matching 7 bases. This CDR3 has 15 residues. CDR1 SGHAT and CDR2 FQNNGV come from the germline V gene. Trimming took 5 bases from V and 3 from J; bases not matched to a gene: 7. Here the CDR3 DNA reads TGTGCCAGCAGCGAATACAGGGGTATTGGAAACACCATATATTTT. Translated, it gives CASSEYRGIGNTIYF.

V gene TRBV6-5 combines with J gene TRBJ2-1; 13 nucleotides align to TRBD2. There are 16 residues in the CDR3. The J segment lost 4 bases and the V segment lost 2 bases, leaving 2 bases of the junction unmatched. The V gene's germline CDR1 is MNHEY and CDR2 SVGAGI. CDR3 nucleotide sequence: TGTGCCAGCAGTTACGGGGGACTAGCGGGGTACAATGAGCAGTTCTTC. Its translation: CASSYGGLAGYNEQFF.